This T cell receptor beta chain originates from a study of molecular identifiers for immune sequencing clone quantification. The sample holds many counts of this clonotype. The target antigen is unknown. TCRdb processed the PCR reads anew with MiXCR; each CDR3 protein has one entry. The table lists hundreds of thousands of distinct CDR3 sequences, 25% of them singletons. The CDR3 extends over 14 amino acids. Germline V gene sequence: CDR1 DFQATT, CDR2 SNEGSKA (reference sequence). V lost 0 bases to trimming and J lost 6 bases; unmatched junction nucleotides: 6. Study-level results: Among effectors, clones above 20 RNA copies held over 97% of molecules; among naive cells, under 1%.

V gene TRBV20-1 combines with J gene TRBJ2-3; the match to TRBD2 covers 7 bases. Specimen: naive CD8+ T cells from blood, with Jurkat cell RNA spiked in. Subset described: FACS-sorted CD8+CD4-CCR7+CD45RA+ naive T cells. The TCR was taken from a human donor in good health. Some libraries in this study had Jurkat cell RNA spiked in. As DNA, the CDR3 is TGCAGTGCTAGAGACTTTGGACTAGAGGATACGCAGTATTTT. Protein sequence: CSARDFGLEDTQYF.